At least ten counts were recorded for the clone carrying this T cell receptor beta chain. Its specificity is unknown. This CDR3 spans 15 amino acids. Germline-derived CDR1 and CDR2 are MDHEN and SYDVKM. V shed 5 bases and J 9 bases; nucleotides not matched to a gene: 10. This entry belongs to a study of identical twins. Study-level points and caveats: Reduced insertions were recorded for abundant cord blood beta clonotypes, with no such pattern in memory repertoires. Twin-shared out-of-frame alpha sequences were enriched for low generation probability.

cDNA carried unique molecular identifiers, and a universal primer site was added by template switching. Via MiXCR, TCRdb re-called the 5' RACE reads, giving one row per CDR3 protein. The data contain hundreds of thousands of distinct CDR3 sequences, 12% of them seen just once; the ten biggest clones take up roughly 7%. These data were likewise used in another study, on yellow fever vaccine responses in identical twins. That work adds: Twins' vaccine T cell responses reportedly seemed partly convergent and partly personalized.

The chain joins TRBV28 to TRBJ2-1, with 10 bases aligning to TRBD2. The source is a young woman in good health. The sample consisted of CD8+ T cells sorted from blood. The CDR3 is CASSLTSGRAFEQFF. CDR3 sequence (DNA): TGTGCCAGCAGTCTTACCAGCGGGAGGGCCTTTGAGCAGTTCTTC.